The 6 T cell receptor beta chains below come from one sample, sequenced in a study of blood T cells in healthy people across ages. The authors ran a second PCR of 7 to 11 cycles using a sample-barcoded 5' primer and a J-beta primer mix. TCRdb used MiXCR to reprocess the 5' RACE reads, holding one entry per CDR3 protein. This sample has approximately 760,000 distinct CDR3 sequences, with around 25% found just once. Another study also made use of these data, one on T cells of mothers and their children.

The specimen was blood. Receptors were obtained from a boy younger than 18 in good health.

This chain uses TRBV15 with TRBJ2-1; 8 bases match TRBD1. Germline values: CDR1 LNHNV, CDR2 YYDKDF (reference sequence). J was trimmed by 6 bases and V by 5 bases; bases with no gene match: 15. The CDR3 runs to 17 residues. The CDR3, as DNA: TGTGCCACCAGCCCGACGGGGCAGGGGGCGCGAAGCAATGAGCAGTTCTTC. Its protein product is CATSPTGQGARSNEQFF.

There are a few counts of this clonotype. In nucleotides, the CDR3 is TGTGCCAGCAGCTTAGGGCCGTTGGGCCTGAATGAAAAACTGTTTTTT. It specifies CASSLGPLGLNEKLFF. V gene TRBV7-8 combines with J gene TRBJ1-4; D unclear. The V gene lost 1 base and the J gene lost 5 bases, with 14 bases spanning the gap. The CDR3 has 16 residues. Per germline, CDR1 SGHVS and CDR2 FQNEAQ.

The V and J genes are TRBV7-9 and TRBJ2-5; D may be TRBD1 or TRBD2 (5 bases each). This CDR3 spans 16 amino acids. Deletions cut 2 bases from V and 0 bases from J, with 13 bases between. CDR1 and CDR2 from the germline V gene are SEHNR and FQNEAQ (reference sequence). This chain's CDR3 is CASSLIPGADQETQYF. In nucleotides, the CDR3 is TGTGCCAGCAGCTTAATTCCCGGGGCAGACCAAGAGACCCAGTACTTC.

This clonotype has just a few counts. V is TRBV5-1 and J is TRBJ2-3; D is unclear. CDR3 length: 14 amino acids. V was cut by 0 bases and J by 5 bases, with 10 bases left in between. CDR1 and CDR2 from the germline V gene are SGHRS and YFSETQ. The CDR3 is CASSLGDSQDTQYF. CDR3 bases: TGCGCCAGCAGCTTGGGGGATTCTCAAGATACGCAGTATTTT.

This clonotype was detected once. This chain connects TRBV27 to TRBJ2-2; D uncertain. The CDR3 spans 17 residues. CDR1 MNHEY and CDR2 SMNVEV come from the germline V gene (reference sequence). Trimming stripped 4 bases from V and 0 bases from J, with 15 bases between. The DNA for the CDR3 is TGTGCCAGCAGTTCTCAACAAACGTTCGCGAACACCGGGGAGCTGTTTTTT. Protein product: CASSSQQTFANTGELFF.

This chain links TRBV12-5 with TRBJ2-7; perhaps TRBD1 as D (6 bases). The ends were cut back, 3 bases at V and 3 bases at J, with 27 bases in the middle. The CDR3 has 19 amino acids. Germline CDR1 and CDR2: LGHNT and FRNRAP. DNA of the CDR3: TGTGCTAGTGGTTTTAGAGGGGGACGTCAGCCTAGGAAAGTCTACGAGCAGTACTTC. This gives the protein CASGFRGGRQPRKVYEQYF. Complete variable domain (other parts from reference TRBV12-5 and TRBJ2-7): DARVTQTPRHKVTEMGQEVTMRCQPILGHNTVFWYRQTMMQGLELLAYFRNRAPLDDSGMPKDRFSAEMPDATLATLKIQPSEPRDSAVYFCASGFRGGRQPRKVYEQYFGPGTRLTVT.